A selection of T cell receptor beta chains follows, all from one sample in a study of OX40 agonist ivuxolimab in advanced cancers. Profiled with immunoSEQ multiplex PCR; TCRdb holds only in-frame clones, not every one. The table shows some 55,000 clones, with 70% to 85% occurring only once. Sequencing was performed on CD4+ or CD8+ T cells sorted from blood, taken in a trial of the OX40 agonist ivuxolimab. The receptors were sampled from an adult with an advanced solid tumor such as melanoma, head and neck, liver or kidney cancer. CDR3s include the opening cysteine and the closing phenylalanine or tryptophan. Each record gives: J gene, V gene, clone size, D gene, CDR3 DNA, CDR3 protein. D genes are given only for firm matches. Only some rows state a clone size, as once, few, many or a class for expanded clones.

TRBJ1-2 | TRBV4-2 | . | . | TGTGCCAGCAGCCAAGATGGGGCAGATACTAACTATGGCTACACCTTC | CASSQDGADTNYGYTF
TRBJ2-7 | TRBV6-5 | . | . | TGTGCCAGCAGTAGTACTACCTACGAGCAGTACTTC | CASSSTTYEQYF
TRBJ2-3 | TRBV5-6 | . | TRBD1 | TGTGCCAGCAGCCCGACAGGGGGCACAGATACGCAGTATTTT | CASSPTGGTDTQYF
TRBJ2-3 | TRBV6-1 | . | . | TGTGCCAGCAGCCTCGGCAGGGCCGAGACAGATACGCAGTATTTT | CASSLGRAETDTQYF
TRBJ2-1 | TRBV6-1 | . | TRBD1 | TGTGCCAGCAGGAGACAGGGGACCTACAATGAGCAGTTCTTC | CASRRQGTYNEQFF
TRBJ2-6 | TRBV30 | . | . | TGTGCCTGGAGGGGTGGGAGCTCTGGGGCCAACGTCCTGACTTTC | CAWRGGSSGANVLTF
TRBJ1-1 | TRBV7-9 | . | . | TGTGCCAGCAGCTTAGCCCCGCGGGGGACTGAAGCTTTCTTT | CASSLAPRGTEAFF
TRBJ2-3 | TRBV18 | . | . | TGTGCCAGCTCACCACAGGGGCTAGCAGCTAGCACAGATACGCAGTATTTT | CASSPQGLAASTDTQYF
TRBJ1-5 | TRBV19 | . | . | TGTGCCAGTAGTATAGGCCCCCAACAGCCCCAGCATTTT | CASSIGPQQPQHF
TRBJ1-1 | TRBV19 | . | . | TGTGCCAGTAGTATAGTTGTGGGTGAAGCTTTCTTT | CASSIVVGEAFF
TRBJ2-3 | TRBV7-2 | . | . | TGTGCCAGCAGCTTAGCTCTTCCAGGGGGAGGTACGCAGTATTTT | CASSLALPGGGTQYF
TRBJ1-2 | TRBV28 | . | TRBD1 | TGTGCCAGCAGTTTATCCCCGGCGACAGGGGGCGTCTATGGCTACACCTTC | CASSLSPATGGVYGYTF
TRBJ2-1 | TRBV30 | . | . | TGTGCCTGGAAACGGGGAAATGAGCAGTTCTTC | CAWKRGNEQFF
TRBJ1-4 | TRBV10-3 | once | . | TGTGCCATCAGTGGAGAGGGGAAAGGTGAAAAACTGTTTTTT | CAISGEGKGEKLFF
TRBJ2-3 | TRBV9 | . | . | TGTGCCAGCAGCGAGTTAAGAGGGAGCACAGATACGCAGTATTTT | CASSELRGSTDTQYF
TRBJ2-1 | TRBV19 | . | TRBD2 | TGTGCCAGTCGACCTAGGACTAGCGGCAACAATGAGCAGTTCTTC | CASRPRTSGNNEQFF
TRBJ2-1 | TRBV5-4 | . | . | TGTGCCAGCAGCTTGGCCAGAGGAGGCCCGAACAACAATGAGCAGTTCTTC | CASSLARGGPNNNEQFF
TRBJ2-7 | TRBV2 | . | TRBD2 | TGTGCCAGCAGGTCGGGCGGGAGCCACGTCCAGAACCCCTACGAGCAGTACTTC | CASRSGGSHVQNPYEQYF
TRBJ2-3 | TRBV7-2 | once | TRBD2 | TGTGCCAGCAGCTTATCGAGCGGGAGGGCCTCAGATACGCAGTATTTT | CASSLSSGRASDTQYF
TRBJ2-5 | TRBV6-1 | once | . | TGTGCCAGCGAAGATTTCCGGGACATCCAAGAGACCCAGTACTTC | CASEDFRDIQETQYF
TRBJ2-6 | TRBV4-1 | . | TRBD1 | TGCGCCAGCAGCCAAGATTATCGACAGGGGCGAACTGGGGCCAACGTCCTGACTTTC | CASSQDYRQGRTGANVLTF
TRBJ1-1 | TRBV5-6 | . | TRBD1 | TGTGCCAGCAGCTTGGAAGGCGGGACAGGGTTACTGTGGTTCTTT | CASSLEGGTGLLWFF
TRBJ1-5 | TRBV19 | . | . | TGTGCCAGTAGTCTAAGCAATCAGCCCCAGCATTTT | CASSLSNQPQHF
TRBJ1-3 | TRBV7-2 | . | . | TGTGCCAGCAGCTTATGGCCGCCCGGGTTGGGGACTGGAAACACCATATATTTT | CASSLWPPGLGTGNTIYF
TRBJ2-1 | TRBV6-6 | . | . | TGTGCCAGCAGAACCACAGGGATAGGGTCGGTCGGGCAGTTCTTC | CASRTTGIGSVGQFF
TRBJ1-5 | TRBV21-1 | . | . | TGTGCCAGCAGCAAAGGGTTGGGTCGGCGGGACAGGGGGGCCCTCGTGAATCAGCCCCAGCATTTT | CASSKGLGRRDRGALVNQPQHF
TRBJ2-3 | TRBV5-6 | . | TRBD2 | TGTGCCAGCAGCCCGTGGGGACTAGCCGTCCCAGATACGCAGTATTTT | CASSPWGLAVPDTQYF
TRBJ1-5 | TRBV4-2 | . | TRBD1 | TGTGCCAGCAGCCATGCCACAGGGGTTGACCAGCCCCAGCATTTT | CASSHATGVDQPQHF
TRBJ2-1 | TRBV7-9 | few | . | TGTGCCAGCAGCTTAGCGGCAGGCCACAATGAGCAGTTCTTC | CASSLAAGHNEQFF
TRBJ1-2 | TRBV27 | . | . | TGTGCCAGCAGGGGACGGGACACCGCCCGGAATAACTATGGCTACACCTTC | CASRGRDTARNNYGYTF
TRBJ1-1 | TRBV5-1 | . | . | TGCGCCAGCAGCTTGTCTGGGCTGAACACTGAAGCTTTCTTT | CASSLSGLNTEAFF
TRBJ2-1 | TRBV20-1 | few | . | TGCAGTGCTAGAAATAGTCGTGAGCAGTTCTTC | CSARNSREQFF
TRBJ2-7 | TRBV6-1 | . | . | TGTGCCAGCATCAGCCAGACCTACGAGCAGTACTTC | CASISQTYEQYF
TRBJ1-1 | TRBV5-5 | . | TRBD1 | TGTGCCAGCAGCTTGGAAACAGGGGGAGCTTTCTTT | CASSLETGGAFF
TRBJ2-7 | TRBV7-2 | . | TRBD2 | TGTGCCAGCAGCCAGCCGGGACTAGCGGGGTCAAGGGGGTCCTACGAGCAGTACTTC | CASSQPGLAGSRGSYEQYF
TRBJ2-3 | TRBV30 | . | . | TGTGCCTGGAATCAGCTTCGGCGGAGGGGGACCCCTAGCACAGATACGCAGTATTTT | CAWNQLRRRGTPSTDTQYF
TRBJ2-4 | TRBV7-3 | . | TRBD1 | TGTGCCAGCAGCTTAAGTGGGACAGGGGTGGACATTCAGTACTTC | CASSLSGTGVDIQYF
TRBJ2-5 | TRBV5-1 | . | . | TGCGCCAGCAGACCTGGCAGCCTCCAAGAGACCCAGTACTTC | CASRPGSLQETQYF
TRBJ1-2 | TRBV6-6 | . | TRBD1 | TGTGCCAGCAGAGCCTATACAGGGGCTGAGGGCTATGGCTACACCTTC | CASRAYTGAEGYGYTF
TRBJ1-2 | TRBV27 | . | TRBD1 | TGTGCCAGCAGCCCCCGGGACAGGGTCACCCCAAACTATGGCTACACCTTC | CASSPRDRVTPNYGYTF
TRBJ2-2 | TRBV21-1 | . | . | TGTGCCAGCAGCAAGCGACTAGCGGGATGGACCGGGGAGCTGTTTTTT | CASSKRLAGWTGELFF
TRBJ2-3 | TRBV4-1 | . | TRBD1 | TGCGCCAGCAGCCAAGGACAGGGGTTGATGGGCACAGATACGCAGTATTTT | CASSQGQGLMGTDTQYF
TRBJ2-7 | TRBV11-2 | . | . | TGTGCCAGCAGCTTCTTGTCAGTAGCAACCTACGAGCAGTACTTC | CASSFLSVATYEQYF
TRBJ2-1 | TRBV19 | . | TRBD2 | TGTGCCAGTTCGACTAGCGGGAATTACGGTGAGCAGTTCTTC | CASSTSGNYGEQFF
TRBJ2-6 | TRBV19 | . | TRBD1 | TGTGCCAGTAGTATAGATGTCAGGGGGCGCCTTGGGGCCAACGTCCTGACTTTC | CASSIDVRGRLGANVLTF
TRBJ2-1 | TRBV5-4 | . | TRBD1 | TGTGCCAGCAGCTTGGAGGGACAGGGGTGGGATGAGCAGTTCTTC | CASSLEGQGWDEQFF
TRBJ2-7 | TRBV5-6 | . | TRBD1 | TGTGCCAGCAGCTTGGTGCCGACAGGGACCTACGAGCAGTACTTC | CASSLVPTGTYEQYF
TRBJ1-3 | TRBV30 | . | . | TGTGCCTGTCCGGGACGCAGCTCTGGAAACACCATATATTTT | CACPGRSSGNTIYF
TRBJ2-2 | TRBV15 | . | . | TGTGCCACCAGCACCCAGAGAGCCGGGGAGCTGTTTTTT | CATSTQRAGELFF